This T cell receptor (beta chain) stems from a study of blood T cell repertoires in COVID-19. Sequencing was performed with immunoSEQ multiplex PCR; in TCRdb, only in-frame clones are kept and a portion is missing. This table has hundreds of thousands of clones, about 86% appearing once. Enrollees, about 18 to 89 years old, lived in approximately 25 US areas. Shortly before study entry, within 2 weeks, exposed participants had met a COVID-19 case. In its sample, this clone was seen a few times. Trimming left V 3 bases short and J 3 bases short, with 9 bases between. This CDR3 has 13 amino acids. The chain carries TRBV12-3 or TRBV12-4 and TRBJ2-7; D not certain. The sample consisted of PBMCs or T cells enriched from blood (not recorded which). This sequence originates from a woman aged 25 to 39 who had been exposed to COVID-19. CDR3 region: CASSLLSVYEQYF. The CDR3 bases are TGTGCCAGCAGTTTGCTGTCAGTCTACGAGCAGTACTTC.